This T cell receptor (beta chain) came from a study of Ad26.COV2.S vaccination and SARS-CoV-2 variants. Study-level information: Doses of Ad26.COV2.S were injected into muscle once or twice, 56 days apart.

The germline V gene encodes CDR1 SGDLS and CDR2 YYNGEE. V lost 0 bases and J 4 bases, leaving 11 bases between the germline ends. The CDR3 spans 15 residues. Produced via immunoSEQ multiplex PCR; TCRdb's table is partial and in-frame only. The sample lists roughly 510,000 clones; roughly 85% were seen once. Study observations and caveats: Vaccinees showed greater spike-specific TCR breadth than placebo recipients.

Concerning this clone itself: Its antigen is as yet unknown.

Treatment: approximately 18 received Ad26.COV2.S at low or high dose, single or two shots; several received placebo; per-sample allocation not given. Day 63 after the first vaccine or placebo injection was the time point for sampling. The starting material was peripheral blood, obtained in a trial of Ad26.COV2.S vaccine versus placebo. The clonotype comes from a person aged 18 to 59 who received the Ad26.COV2.S COVID-19 vaccine or a placebo. This chain connects TRBV9 to TRBJ1-3; D gene ambiguous. The CDR3 bases are TGTGCCAGCAGCGTAGGACGACGGTGGGGAAACACCATATATTTT. It translates to CASSVGRRWGNTIYF. The complete variable domain, with remaining parts taken from reference TRBV9 and TRBJ1-3, reads DSGVTQTPKHLITATGQRVTLRCSPRSGDLSVYWYQQSLDQGLQFLIQYYNGEERAKGNILERFSAQQFPDLHSELNLSSLELGDSALYFCASSVGRRWGNTIYFGEGSWLTVV.